These 28 T cell receptor beta chains share one sample of origin, sequenced in a study of blood T cell repertoires in COVID-19. Profiled with immunoSEQ multiplex PCR; TCRdb holds only in-frame clones, not every one. This table holds approximately 100,000 clones, more than 85% found once. Sequenced sample: peripheral blood. Receptor source: a human donor in a cohort sampled during active COVID-19.

For the CDR3, the DNA is TGTGCCAGTAGTATTGGGCCAGGGAACATTCAGTACTTC. As protein: CASSIGPGNIQYF. The gene calls are TRBV19 and TRBJ2-4, with D possibly matching TRBD1 (5 bases). The germline V gene encodes CDR1 LNHDA and CDR2 SQIVND (reference sequence). Trimming removed 3 bases at V and 7 bases at J, with 10 bases between. The CDR3 totals 13 residues.

This clone was counted between two and nine times. The V call is TRBV7-8, the J call TRBJ2-1; 9 bases line up with TRBD2. CDR3 size: 16 residues. J lost 0 bases, V lost 4 bases, and 4 bases had no gene match. Germline loops: CDR1 SGHVS, CDR2 FQNEAQ. The CDR3 DNA reads as TGTGCCAGCAGCTCCTATAGCGGGAGCTCCTACAATGAGCAGTTCTTC. Translation gives CASSSYSGSSYNEQFF.

The genes are TRBV10-2 and TRBJ2-5; possibly TRBD2 for D (5 bases). CDR3 length: 16 amino acids. Germline CDR1 reads WSHSY; CDR2 reads SAAADI. V lost 3 bases, J lost 3 bases, and 17 bases lay in between. CDR3 in amino acids: CASSEREWNAEETQYF. For the CDR3, the DNA is TGCGCCAGCAGTGAAAGGGAGTGGAATGCTGAAGAGACCCAGTACTTC.

This clone is a singleton in its sample. V gene TRBV27 combines with J gene TRBJ2-2, with TRBD2 matching 15 bases. CDR1 is MNHEY, CDR2 SMNVEV, per germline (reference sequence). The CDR3 runs to 22 residues. J was trimmed by 7 bases and V by 5 bases; bases with no gene match: 23. The CDR3 DNA reads TGTGCCAGCAGTACCGGAACAGGACTAGCGGGGGGGCCCAGTTATCTTGGCGGGGAGCTGTTTTTT. Protein product: CASSTGTGLAGGPSYLGGELFF.

CDR3 sequence reads: CASSLQGGSFF. The CDR3 region has the DNA TGTGCCAGCAGCTTACAGGGGGGCTCATTCTTC. V is TRBV11-2 and J is TRBJ2-1; tentative D call: TRBD1 (7 bases). The length of the CDR3 is 11 residues. Germline V gene data show CDR1 as SGHAT and CDR2 as FQNNGV. The V end lost 2 bases, the J end lost 16 bases, and 12 bases lay between the germline ends.

This chain connects TRBV5-8 to TRBJ2-5, with 8 bases lining up with TRBD1. J gave up 5 bases and V 2 bases, and 2 bases lay outside the gene matches. The CDR3 is 13 amino acids. Germline loops: CDR1 SGHTS, CDR2 YDEGEE. CDR3 in DNA: TGTGCCAGCAGCTTACAGGGGGGCGAGACCCAGTACTTC. Its translation is CASSLQGGETQYF.

The rearrangement links TRBV19 to TRBJ2-7, with TRBD2 matching 9 bases. The CDR3 spans 18 residues. Trimming removed 4 bases from V and 3 bases from J; junction bases left unmatched: 16. Germline lookup yields CDR1 LNHDA and CDR2 SQIVND (reference sequence). The CDR3 DNA is TGTGCCAGTAGTAAGAAGCCGGGACTAGCAGTTTTCGACTACGAGCAGTACTTC. Translating it yields CASSKKPGLAVFDYEQYF.

This clone was seen more than once but under ten times. The genes are TRBV15 and TRBJ1-6; D is possibly TRBD1 (5 bases). Germline values: CDR1 LNHNV, CDR2 YYDKDF (reference sequence). The CDR3 sequence is 13 residues long. Deletions cut 5 bases from V and 9 bases from J, with 11 bases between. The CDR3 nucleotides read TGTGCCACCAGCCAAGACCAGGGTTCACCCCTCCACTTT. This gives the protein CATSQDQGSPLHF. Using reference TRBV15 and TRBJ1-6 for the parts outside the CDR3, the full variable domain is DAMVIQNPRYQVTQFGKPVTLSCSQTLNHNVMYWYQQKSSQAPKLLFHYYDKDFNNEADTPDNFQSRRPNTSFCFLDIRSPGLGDTAMYLCATSQDQGSPLHFGNGTRLTVT.

This clone was detected only once. J is TRBJ2-5 and V is TRBV6-6, with 8 bases aligning to TRBD1. Unmatched junction bases numbered 3, after V lost 5 bases and J lost 4 bases. The CDR3 totals 13 residues. Germline loops: CDR1 MNHNY, CDR2 SVGAGI (reference sequence). The CDR3 reads CASSQGQGETQYF. CDR3 DNA sequence: TGTGCCAGCAGTCAAGGACAGGGAGAGACCCAGTACTTC.

J is TRBJ1-2 and V is TRBV5-4; TRBD1 is a possible D gene (6 bases). CDR3 length: 13 amino acids. V lost 3 bases and J lost 2, with 8 bases in between. Germline CDR1 is SGHNT and CDR2 is YYREEE (reference sequence). CDR3 sequence reads: CASSWDTNYGYTF. In DNA, the CDR3 is TGTGCCAGCAGCTGGGACACCAACTATGGCTACACCTTC.

This clone was seen a few times. The chain couples TRBV5-1 to TRBJ2-2, with 7 bases matching TRBD1. The CDR3 covers 17 residues. The germline V gene has CDR1 SGHRS and CDR2 YFSETQ. The junction had 9 bases not matched to a gene; V was cut back by 2 bases and J by 2 bases. DNA for the CDR3: TGCGCCAGCAGCTTTTACCGGGACAGTCACAACACCGGGGAGCTGTTTTTT. It translates to CASSFYRDSHNTGELFF.

The chain is built from TRBV28 and TRBJ2-7; D call uncertain. The CDR3 sequence is 15 residues long. Trimming shortened V by 3 bases and J by 1 base, and 13 bases separated the two germline ends. Per the germline V gene, CDR1 is MDHEN and CDR2 is SYDVKM. The CDR3 DNA reads TGTGCCAGCAGTTTTACCCCTACAGAGTCCTACGAGCAGTACTTC. Amino acids: CASSFTPTESYEQYF.

The chain uses TRBV5-8 and TRBJ1-5; 9 bases agree with TRBD1. Germline V gene lookup returns CDR1 SGHTS and CDR2 YDEGEE. This CDR3 spans 16 amino acids. The V segment lost 1 base and the J segment 3 bases; nucleotides outside the gene matches: 5. The CDR3 nucleotides read TGTGCCAGCAGCTTGAGACAGGGGGTGGTCAATCAGCCCCAGCATTTT. Translated: CASSLRQGVVNQPQHF.

The chain is built from TRBV9 and TRBJ1-2; perhaps TRBD1 as D (5 bases). The germline CDR1 and CDR2 sequences are SGDLS and YYNGEE. The CDR3 sequence is 14 residues long. Between the trimmed V and J ends, which lost 3 bases and 6 bases, there was a span of 15 bases. In nucleotides, the CDR3 is TGTGCCAGCAGCGCGAATGGGGGGGTTGATGGCTACACCTTC. It encodes CASSANGGVDGYTF. Filled out from reference TRBV9 and TRBJ1-2, the complete variable domain reads DSGVTQTPKHLITATGQRVTLRCSPRSGDLSVYWYQQSLDQGLQFLIQYYNGEERAKGNILERFSAQQFPDLHSELNLSSLELGDSALYFCASSANGGVDGYTFGSGTRLTVV.

CDR3 sequence reads: CAWNRLAGLTDTQYF. CDR3 coding DNA: TGTGCCTGGAATAGACTAGCGGGGCTTACAGATACGCAGTATTTT. The chain links TRBV30 to TRBJ2-3, with TRBD2 matching over 11 bases. CDR1 and CDR2 from the germline V gene are GTSNPN and SVGIG (reference sequence). The V segment lost 4 bases and the J segment 3 bases; nucleotides outside the gene matches: 6. The CDR3 spans 15 residues. Based on the CDR3 plus reference TRBV30 and TRBJ2-3, the full variable domain is SQTIHQWPATLVQPVGSPLSLECTVEGTSNPNLYWYRQAAGRGLQLLFYSVGIGQISSEVPQNLSASRPQDRQFILSSKKLLLSDSGFYLCAWNRLAGLTDTQYFGPGTRLTVL.

The V and J genes are TRBV28 and TRBJ2-5, with D maybe TRBD2 (6 bases). Looked up from germline, CDR1 is MDHEN and CDR2 is SYDVKM. CDR3 size: 14 residues. Trimming removed 6 bases from V and 1 base from J, with 12 bases in between. CDR3 region: CASSLGGPQETQYF. The CDR3 DNA reads TGTGCCAGCAGCTTAGGAGGGCCCCAAGAGACCCAGTACTTC.

The rearrangement links TRBV7-9 to TRBJ2-3, with a tentative D call TRBD1 (6 bases). Germline CDR1 is SEHNR and CDR2 is FQNEAQ (reference sequence). There are 13 residues in the CDR3. V lost 8 bases and J lost 2, with 11 bases in between. CDR3: CASRGQTTDTQYF. Here the CDR3 DNA reads TGTGCCAGCCGGGGACAAACCACAGATACGCAGTATTTT.

The chain carries TRBV28 and TRBJ2-6; 10 nucleotides agree with TRBD1. V shed 1 base, J shed 3 bases, and the junction held 18 bases outside the gene matches. Per the germline V gene, CDR1 is MDHEN and CDR2 is SYDVKM. This CDR3 is 22 amino acids long. The CDR3 coding sequence is TGTGCCAGCAGTTTATCTCTACCTTGGGGGGGACAGGGGATATATGGGGCCAACGTCCTGACTTTC. Amino acid sequence: CASSLSLPWGGQGIYGANVLTF.

Here the CDR3 reads CASSLVSGGHNDEQFF. CDR3 DNA: TGCGCCAGCAGCTTGGTATCAGGGGGCCACAACGATGAGCAGTTCTTC. The rearrangement joins TRBV5-1 to TRBJ2-1, with 8 bases aligning to TRBD1. V shed 0 bases, J shed 8 bases, and the junction held 10 bases outside the gene matches. This CDR3 is built from 16 residues. CDR1 and CDR2 from the germline V gene are SGHRS and YFSETQ.

This rearrangement joins TRBV6-6 to TRBJ1-2, with 7 positions matching TRBD1. V lost 2 bases to trimming and J lost 0 bases; unmatched junction nucleotides: 3. CDR1 MNHNY and CDR2 SVGAGI come from the germline V gene (reference sequence). This CDR3 region has 15 residues. CDR3 loop: CASSYPGQPNYGYTF. The DNA for the CDR3 is TGTGCCAGCAGTTACCCGGGACAGCCTAACTATGGCTACACCTTC.

The chain joins TRBV5-8 to TRBJ2-7; D gene ambiguous. V was trimmed by 9 bases and J by 6 bases, leaving 13 bases between them. CDR1 is SGHTS, CDR2 YDEGEE, per germline. CDR3 size: 11 residues. The DNA of the CDR3 is TGTGCCACCCCGTTGTTCTCCGAGCAGTACTTC. This encodes CATPLFSEQYF.

This clone was recorded only once. The genes are TRBV6-6 and TRBJ2-1; 7 positions agree with TRBD2. The germline V gene encodes CDR1 MNHNY and CDR2 SVGAGI (reference sequence). The ends lost 2 bases at V and 7 bases at J; junction bases unmatched: 11. This CDR3 comprises 16 residues. DNA for the CDR3: TGTGCCAGCAGTTACCCAGCTAGCGGTCCGCGGAATGAGCAGTTCTTC. This codes for CASSYPASGPRNEQFF.

This chain uses TRBV6-5 with TRBJ2-2; a weak D match, TRBD1 (5 bases). Per germline, CDR1 MNHEY and CDR2 SVGAGI. The CDR3 sequence is 16 residues long. V lost 0 bases, J lost 5 bases, and 13 bases lay in between. CDR3 loop: CASSYSQRGSTGELFF. In DNA, the CDR3 is TGTGCCAGCAGTTACTCACAAAGGGGCTCAACCGGGGAGCTGTTTTTT.

V is TRBV28 and J is TRBJ2-7, with a tentative D call TRBD2 (6 bases). The CDR3 loop spans 13 amino acids. Between the trimmed V and J ends, which lost 6 bases and 9 bases, there was a span of 18 bases. Germline loops: CDR1 MDHEN, CDR2 SYDVKM. The CDR3 bases are TGTGCCAGCAGCCAGTTTGTACGGGGAGGGCAGTACTTC. Protein product: CASSQFVRGGQYF.

This chain joins TRBV3-1 (or the pseudogene TRBV3-2) and TRBJ2-7; TRBD2 matches 7 bases. V shed 2 bases and J 5 bases; nucleotides not matched to a gene: 12. CDR1 and CDR2 (germline): LGHDT, YNNKEL (reference sequence). The CDR3 is made up of 16 amino acids. CDR3 nucleotide sequence: TGTGCCAGCAGCCAACCTCTGGGGGGGAGGGTCCACGAGCAGTACTTC. Encoded protein: CASSQPLGGRVHEQYF.

V gene TRBV4-2 combines with J gene TRBJ2-5; TRBD2 matches at 10 bases. The CDR3 loop spans 16 amino acids. CDR1 and CDR2 (germline): LGHNA, YNFKEQ. The ends lost 1 base at V and 5 bases at J; junction bases unmatched: 7. CDR3 in DNA: TGTGCCAGCAGCCAAGGCCCGGGACTAGCGCGGGAGACCCAGTACTTC. Protein: CASSQGPGLARETQYF.

The chain combines TRBV18 with TRBJ2-1; TRBD2 matches at 8 bases. The CDR3 sequence is 16 residues long. J lost 8 bases, V lost 3 bases, and 12 bases had no gene match. Germline CDR1 reads KGHSH; CDR2 reads LQKENI. The CDR3 region has the DNA TGTGCCAGCTCACCTTCCTCCGGGACTAGTCTCTATGAGCAGTTCTTC. Its translation: CASSPSSGTSLYEQFF.

The chain employs TRBV11-2 and TRBJ1-2; TRBD1 might be the D (5 bases). The CDR3 covers 14 residues. Per germline, CDR1 SGHAT and CDR2 FQNNGV. Trimming took 0 bases from V and 10 from J, leaving 15 bases between them. CDR3 residues: CASSLDRAFTDYTF. The CDR3 bases are TGTGCCAGCAGCTTAGACAGGGCATTCACCGACTACACCTTC.